The 14 T cell receptor beta chains in this list originate from one sample, sequenced in a study of T cell changes during pregnancy in multiple sclerosis. Here immunoSEQ multiplex PCR was the method, and the copy in TCRdb shows in-frame clones only, minus some. The sample lists around 100,000 clones, 85% to 95% occurring once. The sample consisted of peripheral blood, taken before pregnancy. The receptors originated from a female donor with multiple sclerosis, enrolled in a pregnancy study.

The rearrangement links TRBV7-2 to TRBJ2-3; D might be TRBD1 (5 bases). The V gene's germline CDR1 is SGHTA and CDR2 FQGNSA. The CDR3 sequence is 15 residues long. V was pared by 5 bases and J by 1 base, with 13 bases between. Written as DNA, the CDR3 is TGTGCCAGCAGCCTAGGCGGCAGGGGCACAGATACGCAGTATTTT. It encodes CASSLGGRGTDTQYF.

V is TRBV19 and J is TRBJ2-1; 13 bases are a match to TRBD2. Germline V gene data show CDR1 as LNHDA and CDR2 as SQIVND (reference sequence). The trim removed 8 bases at V and 7 bases at J, leaving 5 bases unmatched. CDR3 size: 14 residues. Written as DNA, the CDR3 is TGTGCCAGTTCACTAGCGGGAGGGCCGAATGAGCAGTTCTTC. It encodes CASSLAGGPNEQFF.

This clone was seen once. The CDR3 sequence: CSVEEGARSYEQYF. CDR3 in DNA: TGCAGCGTTGAAGAAGGGGCAAGGTCCTACGAGCAGTACTTC. The V and J genes are TRBV29-1 and TRBJ2-7, with D possibly matching TRBD1 (5 bases). The germline V gene encodes CDR1 SQVTM and CDR2 ANQGSEA. The V and J ends lost 0 bases and 1 base respectively, with 10 bases between them. The CDR3 spans 14 residues.

The genes are TRBV5-1 and TRBJ1-1, with D perhaps matching TRBD1 (5 bases). The length of the CDR3 is 14 residues. Per germline, CDR1 SGHRS and CDR2 YFSETQ. V lost 0 bases and J 6 bases, leaving 12 bases between the germline ends. The CDR3 loop is CASSLVQGSSEAFF. CDR3 nucleotide sequence: TGCGCCAGCAGCTTGGTGCAGGGAAGTTCTGAAGCTTTCTTT.

The chain is built from TRBV6-1 and TRBJ2-5; D gene uncertain. Trimming pared 2 bases from V and 5 bases from J, leaving 12 bases between. The germline CDR1 and CDR2 sequences are MNHNS and SASEGT. The CDR3 contains 14 residues. CDR3 residues: CASSESRLLETQYF. The CDR3 DNA reads TGTGCCAGCAGTGAATCTAGGTTGTTGGAGACCCAGTACTTC.

The chain joins TRBV9 to TRBJ1-2; 7 positions agree with TRBD1. V shed 0 bases and J 2 bases; nucleotides not matched to a gene: 1. From germline, CDR1 is SGDLS and CDR2 YYNGEE. The CDR3 has 14 residues. The CDR3 sequence is CASSVGDSNYGYTF. The CDR3 DNA reads TGTGCCAGCAGCGTAGGGGACAGCAACTATGGCTACACCTTC. Using reference TRBV9 and TRBJ1-2 for the parts outside the CDR3, the full variable domain is DSGVTQTPKHLITATGQRVTLRCSPRSGDLSVYWYQQSLDQGLQFLIQYYNGEERAKGNILERFSAQQFPDLHSELNLSSLELGDSALYFCASSVGDSNYGYTFGSGTRLTVV.

In this sample, this clone turned up once. The chain uses TRBV29-1 and TRBJ2-7; the D gene is possibly TRBD2 (5 bases). Germline V gene data show CDR1 as SQVTM and CDR2 as ANQGSEA. Trimming took 2 bases from V and 7 from J, leaving 12 bases between them. The CDR3 contains 12 residues. CDR3 loop: CSVERAPGEQYF. CDR3 coding DNA: TGCAGCGTTGAAAGGGCGCCGGGGGAGCAGTACTTC.

The J gene is TRBJ2-6, the V gene TRBV4-3; 7 nucleotides line up with TRBD2. The V gene end was trimmed by 1 base and the J gene end by 0 bases; junction bases not matched to a gene: 9. Germline V gene sequence: CDR1 LGHNA, CDR2 YSLEER. The CDR3 has 19 residues. CDR3 protein: CASSQAVAGAFSGANVLTF. CDR3 DNA: TGCGCCAGCAGCCAAGCCGTAGCGGGCGCGTTCTCTGGGGCCAACGTCCTGACTTTC.

The gene calls are TRBV10-1 and TRBJ2-1; TRBD2 matches 9 bases. This CDR3 is 16 amino acids long. Per germline, CDR1 WNHNN and CDR2 SYGVQD (reference sequence). V lost 0 bases, J lost 6 bases, and 6 bases stayed unmatched. The CDR3, as DNA: TGCGCCAGCAGTGAGTCAAGGCTAGCGGGACTCAATGAGCAGTTCTTC. Residues: CASSESRLAGLNEQFF.

This clone is a singleton in its sample. This chain links TRBV5-5 with TRBJ2-7, with 9 bases fitting TRBD1. V shed 4 bases, J shed 0 bases, and the junction held 8 bases outside the gene matches. Germline V CDR1 and CDR2: SGHKS, YYEKEE (reference sequence). The CDR3 loop spans 16 amino acids. The CDR3 loop is CASSQTGTGPSYEQYF. CDR3 bases: TGTGCCAGCAGCCAAACCGGGACAGGGCCCTCCTACGAGCAGTACTTC.

The chain employs TRBV6-6 and TRBJ1-3; 7 bases align to TRBD1. Germline V lookup: CDR1 MNHNY, CDR2 SVGAGI (reference sequence). V lost 6 bases, J lost 4 bases, and 6 bases stayed unmatched. The CDR3 extends over 14 amino acids. The CDR3 reads CASRLPGQGNTIYF. The CDR3 DNA sequence: TGTGCCAGCAGACTCCCGGGACAGGGAAACACCATATATTTT.

The CDR3 is CASRKGQENTEAFF. DNA for the CDR3: TGTGCCAGCAGAAAGGGACAGGAGAACACTGAAGCTTTCTTT. V and J are TRBV27 and TRBJ1-1; 8 bases are shared with TRBD1. CDR3 length: 14 residues. Germline V gives CDR1 MNHEY, CDR2 SMNVEV (reference sequence). V shed 6 bases, J shed 1 base, and the junction held 4 bases outside the gene matches.

V gene TRBV4-2 combines with J gene TRBJ1-1; the D gene is possibly TRBD1 (5 bases). The CDR3 sequence is 14 residues long. Germline V lookup: CDR1 LGHNA, CDR2 YNFKEQ. V was pared by 6 bases and J by 3 bases, with 14 bases between. CDR3 DNA sequence: TGTGCCAGCAGGGACGGGGGGAGGTACACTGAAGCTTTCTTT. Translating gives CASRDGGRYTEAFF.

J is TRBJ1-1 and V is TRBV30; TRBD1 matches at 11 bases. The CDR3 runs 13 residues. The junction had 2 bases not matched to a gene; V was cut back by 4 bases and J by 4 bases. The germline V gene encodes CDR1 GTSNPN and CDR2 SVGIG (reference sequence). CDR3 nucleotide sequence: TGTGCCTGGACCGGGACAGGGGGCACTGAAGCTTTCTTT. The encoded protein is CAWTGTGGTEAFF.